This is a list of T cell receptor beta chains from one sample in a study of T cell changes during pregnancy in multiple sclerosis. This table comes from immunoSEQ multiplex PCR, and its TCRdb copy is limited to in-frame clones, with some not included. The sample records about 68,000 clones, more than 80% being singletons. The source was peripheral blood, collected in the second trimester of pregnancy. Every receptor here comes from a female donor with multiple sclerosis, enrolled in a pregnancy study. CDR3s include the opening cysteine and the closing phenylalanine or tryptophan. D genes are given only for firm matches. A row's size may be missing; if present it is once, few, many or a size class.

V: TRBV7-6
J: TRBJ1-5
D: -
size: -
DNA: TGTGCCAGCCTGGGCCTCGGGGGGAATCAGCCCCAGCATTTT
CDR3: CASLGLGGNQPQHF

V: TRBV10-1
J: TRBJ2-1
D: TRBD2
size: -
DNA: TGCGCCAGCAGTGATCTAGCGGGGGATGTATTTTTGGAGCAGTTCTTC
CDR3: CASSDLAGDVFLEQFF

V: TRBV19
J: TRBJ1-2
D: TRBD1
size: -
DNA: TGTGCCAGTAGTACAAGACAGGGGCGGTATGGCTACACCTTC
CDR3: CASSTRQGRYGYTF

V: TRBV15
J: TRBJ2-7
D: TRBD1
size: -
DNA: TGTGCCACCAGCAGAGACGGGACAGGGCGGGACGAGCAGTACTTC
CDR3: CATSRDGTGRDEQYF

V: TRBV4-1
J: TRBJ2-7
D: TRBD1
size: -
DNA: TGCGCCAGCAGCCGTGGGGGACAGGGCAGCGAGCAGTACTTC
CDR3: CASSRGGQGSEQYF

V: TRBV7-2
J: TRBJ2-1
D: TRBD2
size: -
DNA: TGTGCCAGCAGCTTACCGCGGGGGGGGAGCTCCTACAATGAGCAGTTCTTC
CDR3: CASSLPRGGSSYNEQFF

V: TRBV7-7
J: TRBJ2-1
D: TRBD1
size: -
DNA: TGTGCCAGCAGCCCTGGGACAGAAAATTACAATGAGCAGTTCTTC
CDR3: CASSPGTENYNEQFF

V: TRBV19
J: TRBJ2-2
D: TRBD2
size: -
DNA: TGTGCCAGTAGTATAGCGGGCGGGGGGGCGAACACCGGGGAGCTGTTTTTT
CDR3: CASSIAGGGANTGELFF

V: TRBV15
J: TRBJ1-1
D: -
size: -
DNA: TGTGCCACCAGCCTCCGACCGGGCAGGGCGGGGGGCAGGAACACTGAAGCTTTCTTT
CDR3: CATSLRPGRAGGRNTEAFF

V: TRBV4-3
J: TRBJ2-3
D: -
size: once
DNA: TGCGCCAGCAGCCAAGATGACAGTGGCACAGATACGCAGTATTTT
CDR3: CASSQDDSGTDTQYF

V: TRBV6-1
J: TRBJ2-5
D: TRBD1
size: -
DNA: TGTGCCAGCAGTTCGGGACAGAATTTTCAAGAGACCCAGTACTTC
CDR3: CASSSGQNFQETQYF

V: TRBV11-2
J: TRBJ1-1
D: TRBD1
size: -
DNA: TGTGCCAGCAGCAAATCCCGGGACAGGGTGGGCCCCGTGACTGAAGCTTTCTTT
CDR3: CASSKSRDRVGPVTEAFF

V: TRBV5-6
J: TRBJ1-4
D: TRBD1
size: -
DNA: TGTGCCAGCAGCTTCCGGACAGGGGTGAAGGTAGATGAAAAACTGTTTTTT
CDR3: CASSFRTGVKVDEKLFF

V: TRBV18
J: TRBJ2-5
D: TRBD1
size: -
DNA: TGTGCCAGCTCAGCTCGGGACAGGGACCAAGAGACCCAGTACTTC
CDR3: CASSARDRDQETQYF

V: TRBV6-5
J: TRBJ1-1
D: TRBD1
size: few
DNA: TGTGCCAGCAGTTGGGGACAGGGAGCTGAAGCTTTCTTT
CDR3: CASSWGQGAEAFF

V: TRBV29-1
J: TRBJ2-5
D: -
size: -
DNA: TGCAGCGTCCCCCTGGAGACCCAGTACTTC
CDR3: CSVPLETQYF

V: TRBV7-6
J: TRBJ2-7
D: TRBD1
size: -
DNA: TGTGCCAGCAGCGCAGCGGGACAGGGAAGGGAGCAGTACTTC
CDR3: CASSAAGQGREQYF

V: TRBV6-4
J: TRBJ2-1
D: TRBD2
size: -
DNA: TGTGCCAGCAGTGACAGCCGAACTAGCGGGGGGGCCGTAAATGAGCAGTTCTTC
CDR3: CASSDSRTSGGAVNEQFF

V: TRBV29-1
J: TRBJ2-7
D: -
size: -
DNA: TGCAGCGTTGAAGCGACAATCGGTTACGAGCAGTACTTC
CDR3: CSVEATIGYEQYF

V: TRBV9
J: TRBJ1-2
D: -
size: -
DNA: TGTGCCAGCAGCGCCGGGGGGAGTTCTAACTATGGCTACACCTTC
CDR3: CASSAGGSSNYGYTF

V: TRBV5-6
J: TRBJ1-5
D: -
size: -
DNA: TGTGCCAGCAGCTTTTGGAGGGGCCCGGTCCTAGGCAATCAGCCCCAGCATTTT
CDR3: CASSFWRGPVLGNQPQHF

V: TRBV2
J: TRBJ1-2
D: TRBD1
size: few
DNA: TGTGCCACTGGAGACAGGGCCTACACCTTC
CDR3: CATGDRAYTF

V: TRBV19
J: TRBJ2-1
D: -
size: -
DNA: TGTGCCAGTAGCTCGGGACTCGTTCTGCATGAGCAGTTCTTC
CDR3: CASSSGLVLHEQFF

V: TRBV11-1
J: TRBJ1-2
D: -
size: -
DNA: TGTGCCAGCAGCTGGGGCCACTTTGACTATGGCTACACCTTC
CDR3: CASSWGHFDYGYTF

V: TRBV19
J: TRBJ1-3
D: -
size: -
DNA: TGTGCCAGTGAGAGCTCTGGAAACACCATATATTTT
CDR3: CASESSGNTIYF

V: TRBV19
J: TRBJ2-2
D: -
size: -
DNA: TGTGCCAGTAGTATAGATCCGTCCACATCCGGGGAGCTGTTTTTT
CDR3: CASSIDPSTSGELFF

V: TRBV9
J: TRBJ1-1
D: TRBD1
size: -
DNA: TGTGCCAGCAGCGTAGTCATTACAGGGGACACTGAAGCTTTCTTT
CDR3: CASSVVITGDTEAFF

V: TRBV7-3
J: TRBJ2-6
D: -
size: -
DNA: TGTGCCAGCAGCTTAATCGGTCATGGGGCCAACGTCCTGACTTTC
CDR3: CASSLIGHGANVLTF

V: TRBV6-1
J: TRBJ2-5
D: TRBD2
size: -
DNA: TGTGCCAGCAGTGAATTAGCGGGGGGGCCAGAGACCCAGTACTTC
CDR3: CASSELAGGPETQYF

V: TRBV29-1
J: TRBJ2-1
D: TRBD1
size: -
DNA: TGCAGCGTGGGACAGGGATCGCCCAATGAGCAGTTCTTC
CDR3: CSVGQGSPNEQFF

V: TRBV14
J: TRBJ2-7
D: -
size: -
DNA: TGTGCCAGCAGCCAAGGGTACGGGTCCGAGCAGTACTTC
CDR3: CASSQGYGSEQYF

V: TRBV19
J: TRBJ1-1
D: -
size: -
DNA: TGTGCCAGTAGTATGGGTTTCGGAGGCCAGAACACTGAAGCTTTCTTT
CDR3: CASSMGFGGQNTEAFF

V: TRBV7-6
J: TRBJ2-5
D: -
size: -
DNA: TGTGCCAGCAGCTTGAACCCGACAGTACAAGAGACCCAGTACTTC
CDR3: CASSLNPTVQETQYF

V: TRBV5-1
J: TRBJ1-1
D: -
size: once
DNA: TGCGCCAGCAGCCCCCCCGGGGGGCGCGCTGCTGAAGCTTTCTTT
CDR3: CASSPPGGRAAEAFF

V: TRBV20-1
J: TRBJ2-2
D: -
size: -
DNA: TGCAGTGCTTTTTATACCGGGGAGCTGTTTTTT
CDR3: CSAFYTGELFF

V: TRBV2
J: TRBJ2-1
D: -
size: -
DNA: TGTGCCAGCAGTGATTCAGCGAGGGACACTAAATACAATGAGCAGTTCTTC
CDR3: CASSDSARDTKYNEQFF

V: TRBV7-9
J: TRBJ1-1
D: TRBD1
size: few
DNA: TGTGCCAGCAGCTCGATCCAGGGGGCGACTATGAACACTGAAGCTTTCTTT
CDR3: CASSSIQGATMNTEAFF

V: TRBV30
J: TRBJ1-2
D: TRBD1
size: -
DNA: TGTGCCTGGAGTGCCCCGGGCGTCGACAGGGACTATGGCTACACCTTC
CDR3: CAWSAPGVDRDYGYTF

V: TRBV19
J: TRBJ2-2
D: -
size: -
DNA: TGTGCCAGTAACCGGCGGGGCCCAGGGGGTGGGGAGCTGTTTTTT
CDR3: CASNRRGPGGGELFF

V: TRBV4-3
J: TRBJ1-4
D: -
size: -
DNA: TGCGCCAGCAGCCCCAGGCGAGCAACTAATGAAAAACTGTTTTTT
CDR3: CASSPRRATNEKLFF

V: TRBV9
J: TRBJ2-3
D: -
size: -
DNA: TGTGCCAGCAGCGTAGAGGGGGGGGCGGGGTTTACAGATACGCAGTATTTT
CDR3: CASSVEGGAGFTDTQYF

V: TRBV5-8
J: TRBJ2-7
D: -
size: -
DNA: TGTGCCAGCAGCTTCGGACAGTACTACGAGCAGTACTTC
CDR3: CASSFGQYYEQYF

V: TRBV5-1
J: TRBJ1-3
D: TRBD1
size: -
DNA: TGCGCCAGCAGCTTCGGACAGGGGGCTGGAAACACCATATATTTT
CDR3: CASSFGQGAGNTIYF

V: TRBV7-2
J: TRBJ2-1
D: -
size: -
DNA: TGTGCCAGCAGGAGAGGGGGGGATGAGCAGTTCTTC
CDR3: CASRRGGDEQFF

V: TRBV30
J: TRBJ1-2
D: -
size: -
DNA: TGTTCCCTAGGAGGGCCCGGCTACACCTTC
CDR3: CSLGGPGYTF

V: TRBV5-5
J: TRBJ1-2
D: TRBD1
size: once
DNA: TGTGCCAGCAGCTTCCCGCACGGGACAGGGGATATAGATGGCTACACCTTC
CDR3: CASSFPHGTGDIDGYTF

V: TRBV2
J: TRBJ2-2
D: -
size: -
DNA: TGTGCCAGCAGTGGATTGGGGACACTGAACACCGGGGAGCTGTTTTTT
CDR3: CASSGLGTLNTGELFF

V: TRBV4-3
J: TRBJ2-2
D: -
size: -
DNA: TGCGCCAGCAGCCAAATGGCCCCAGGGTCAGTCGGGGAGCTGTTTTTT
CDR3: CASSQMAPGSVGELFF

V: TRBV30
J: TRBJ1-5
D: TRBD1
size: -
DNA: TGTGCCTGCGGTACCGGGACAGGGAGAAATCAGCCCCAGCATTTT
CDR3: CACGTGTGRNQPQHF

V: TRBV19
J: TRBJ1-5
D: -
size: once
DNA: TGTGCCAGTAGAGGGCAGGGATATCAGCCCCAGCATTTT
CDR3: CASRGQGYQPQHF

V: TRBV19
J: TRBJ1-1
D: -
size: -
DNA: TGTGCCAGTAGTATGGCAGGGCTCACTGAAGCTTTCTTT
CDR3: CASSMAGLTEAFF

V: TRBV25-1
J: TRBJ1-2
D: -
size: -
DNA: TGTGCCAGCAGTGACCTTGGGGGGAACTATGGCTACACCTTC
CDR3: CASSDLGGNYGYTF

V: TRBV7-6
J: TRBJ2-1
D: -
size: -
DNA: TGTGCCAGCAGCTTCCCAGGGGCAGCGGGACACTACAATGAGCAGTTCTTC
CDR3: CASSFPGAAGHYNEQFF

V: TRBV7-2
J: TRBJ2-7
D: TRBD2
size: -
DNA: TGTGCCAGCACCGTCCCGGGACTAGCGCACGAGCAGTACTTC
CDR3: CASTVPGLAHEQYF

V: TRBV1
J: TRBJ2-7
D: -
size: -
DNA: TGCACCAGCAGCCAAGGTATGGGACTAGAGTCCTACGAGCAGTACTTC
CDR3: CTSSQGMGLESYEQYF

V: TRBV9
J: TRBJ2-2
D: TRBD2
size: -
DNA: TGTGCCAGCAGCGTAGTTGGAGCGGGGCTCACCGGGGAGCTGTTTTTT
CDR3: CASSVVGAGLTGELFF

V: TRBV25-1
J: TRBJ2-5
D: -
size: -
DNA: TGTGCCAGCAGTGAATATAGGGCAGGGAAAGAGACCCAGTACTTC
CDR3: CASSEYRAGKETQYF

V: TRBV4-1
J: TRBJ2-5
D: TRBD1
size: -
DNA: TGCGCCAGCAGCTGGGGACAGGGCACCTATCAAGAGACCCAGTACTTC
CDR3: CASSWGQGTYQETQYF

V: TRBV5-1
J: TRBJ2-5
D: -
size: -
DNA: TGCGCCAGCAGCTTGCTCCTAGGGGGAAACCAAGAGACCCAGTACTTC
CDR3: CASSLLLGGNQETQYF

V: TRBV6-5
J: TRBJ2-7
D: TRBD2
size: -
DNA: TGTGCCGCCACCGGGACTAGCGGGGGGGCAGTCGAGCAGTACTTC
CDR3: CAATGTSGGAVEQYF